A single sample gave rise to the 11 T cell receptor beta chains below, sequenced in a study of cytomegalovirus exposure and HLA in healthy donors. Researchers ran the PCR with 60 Vbeta and 13 Jbeta primers. TCRdb's copy holds only in-frame clones and misses some; the assay was immunoSEQ multiplex PCR. Altogether 65,000 to 100,000 clones are present, 70% to 80% being singletons, with the ten largest covering about 15%. Input material: PBMCs. All receptors derive from a woman in her forties in good health and CMV-seropositive.

This clone turned up a few times. The chain links TRBV5-1 to TRBJ1-2, with D possibly TRBD1 on 5 matching bases. Trimming removed 2 bases at V and 8 bases at J, with 19 bases between. Germline CDR1 reads SGHRS; CDR2 reads YFSETQ. The length of the CDR3 is 15 residues. The CDR3 DNA follows: TGCGCCAGCAGCTTTGGCGGAACGGGGGGAGAGGGCTACACCTTC. The encoded protein is CASSFGGTGGEGYTF.

Comment on this clone: The sample contains more than one DNA sequence encoding this CDR3. The V call is TRBV6-1, the J call TRBJ1-1, with TRBD1 as a possible D gene (6 bases). CDR1 is MNHNS, CDR2 SASEGT, per germline. Trimming removed 1 base from V and 4 bases from J, with 10 bases in between. The CDR3 runs to 14 residues. This chain's CDR3 is CASSEEGGGTEAFF. CDR3 sequence (DNA): TGTGCCAGCAGTGAAGAGGGGGGGGGCACTGAAGCTTTCTTT.

CDR3 sequence: CASSQDGRAFGSGNTIYF. The CDR3 DNA reads as TGCGCCAGCAGCCAAGATGGCAGGGCGTTCGGATCTGGAAACACCATATATTTT. This rearrangement joins TRBV4-1 to TRBJ1-3, with D possibly being TRBD1 (5 bases). Germline V CDR1 and CDR2: MGHRA, YSYEKL. V was shortened by 0 bases and J by 1 base, with 16 bases between the two germline ends. This CDR3 comprises 18 residues.

The chain couples TRBV19 to TRBJ1-1; no clear D. Trimming cost V 1 base and J 2 bases, with 8 bases left between them. CDR3 length equals 14 residues. Looked up from germline, CDR1 is LNHDA and CDR2 is SQIVND (reference sequence). The CDR3 coding sequence is TGTGCCAGTAGTATAGTCACAGATAACACTGAAGCTTTCTTT. The encoded protein is CASSIVTDNTEAFF. Full variable domain (missing parts from reference TRBV19 and TRBJ1-1): DGGITQSPKYLFRKEGQNVTLSCEQNLNHDAMYWYRQDPGQGLRLIYYSQIVNDFQKGDIAEGYSVSREKKESFPLTVTSAQKNPTAFYLCASSIVTDNTEAFFGQGTRLTVV.

J is TRBJ2-5 and V is TRBV13; 8 bases are shared with TRBD1. CDR1 PRHDT and CDR2 FYEKMQ come from the germline V gene (reference sequence). The junction had 10 bases not matched to a gene; V was cut back by 5 bases and J by 5 bases. This CDR3 is 15 amino acids long. CDR3 loop: CASSELYRGLETQYF. DNA for the CDR3: TGTGCCAGCAGCGAGTTATACAGGGGGTTGGAGACCCAGTACTTC. Full variable domain (outside the CDR3, taken from reference TRBV13 and TRBJ2-5): AAGVIQSPRHLIKEKRETATLKCYPIPRHDTVYWYQQGPGQDPQFLISFYEKMQSDKGSIPDRFSAQQFSDYHSELNMSSLELGDSALYFCASSELYRGLETQYFGPGTRLLVL.

The rearrangement uses TRBV7-8 and TRBJ2-2; 10 nucleotides match TRBD2. J gave up 1 base and V 3 bases, and 8 bases lay outside the gene matches. Germline CDR1 SGHVS, CDR2 FQNEAQ. The CDR3 extends over 18 amino acids. The CDR3: CASSFLRTSGENTGELFF. Written as DNA, the CDR3 is TGTGCCAGCAGCTTTTTGCGGACTAGCGGAGAGAACACCGGGGAGCTGTTTTTT.

The V and J genes are TRBV19 and TRBJ2-2; a possible D gene is TRBD1 (5 bases). V lost 0 bases to trimming and J lost 6 bases, with 8 bases between them. Looked up from germline, CDR1 is LNHDA and CDR2 is SQIVND (reference sequence). CDR3 size: 14 residues. DNA for the CDR3: TGTGCCAGTAGTATAGATCGCAGGGCCGGGGAGCTGTTTTTT. Its protein product is CASSIDRRAGELFF.

The rearrangement links TRBV29-1 to TRBJ2-7; no clear D gene. The V end lost 0 bases, the J end lost 2 bases, and 11 bases lay between the germline ends. CDR1 and CDR2 (germline): SQVTM, ANQGSEA. The CDR3 runs 14 residues. The CDR3 reads CSVEDTGFPYEQYF. The DNA for the CDR3 is TGCAGCGTTGAAGATACCGGGTTCCCCTACGAGCAGTACTTC.

J is TRBJ2-7 and V is TRBV5-6; TRBD2 matches at 13 bases. The CDR3 totals 15 residues. Germline values: CDR1 SGHDT, CDR2 YYEEEE. V was clipped by 5 bases and J by 7 bases; unmatched bases: 9. The CDR3 loop reads CASRRTSGRAWEQYF. CDR3 in DNA: TGTGCCAGCAGGAGAACTAGCGGGAGGGCCTGGGAGCAGTACTTC.

The chain carries TRBV28 and TRBJ2-7, with TRBD1 matching over 7 bases. The junction had 16 bases not matched to a gene; V was cut back by 5 bases and J by 0 bases. The CDR3 is made up of 18 amino acids. CDR1 is MDHEN, CDR2 SYDVKM, per germline. In DNA, the CDR3 is TGTGCCAGCAGTAGTGGACAGGCATCTGTCCCTTACTCCTACGAGCAGTACTTC. Translating gives CASSSGQASVPYSYEQYF.

The chain has TRBV28 and TRBJ1-5, with 9 bases fitting TRBD1. J gave up 3 bases and V 8 bases, and 11 bases lay outside the gene matches. The length of the CDR3 is 16 residues. The V gene's germline CDR1 is MDHEN and CDR2 SYDVKM. The CDR3 is CASRTGVRLDNQPQHF. The DNA for the CDR3 is TGTGCCAGCCGGACAGGGGTTAGGTTAGACAATCAGCCCCAGCATTTT.